This T cell receptor beta chain was sequenced during a study of regulatory T cells in long-lasting Graves disease. Study background: Disease was considered persistent Graves' disease after over 5 years of antithyroid drugs (with positive TSH receptor antibodies).

Assembly of TCR beta libraries relied on iRepertoire HTBI primers together with Arm-PCR of CDR3 regions. TCRdb redid the calling of the multiplex PCR reads with MiXCR, one entry per CDR3 protein. Of roughly 490,000 distinct CDR3 sequences detected, approximately 23% appear once; the ten largest clones hold around 14%. The sample holds a few counts of this clonotype. Trimming took 7 bases from V and 3 from J; bases not matched to a gene: 0. Germline loops: CDR1 ENHRY, CDR2 SYGVKD. CDR3 length equals 11 residues. This sample's time point: persistent/refractory GD, antithyroid drugs over 5 years with positive TRAb. The authors made the TCR library using RNA they extracted from PBMCs.

Specimen: peripheral blood mononuclear cells (PBMCs), collected when the disease was refractory, from a patient treated with antithyroid drugs. The V call is TRBV10-3, the J call TRBJ2-7, with 7 bases aligning to TRBD1. The sequence was collected from a female donor with Graves disease. CDR3 amino acids: CAITGGYEQYF. The CDR3 DNA reads TGTGCCATCACAGGGGGCTACGAGCAGTACTTC.